Each of the 23 T cell receptor beta chains below was sequenced from the same sample in a study of blood T cell repertoires in COVID-19. Using immunoSEQ multiplex PCR, the repertoire was profiled, and TCRdb retains in-frame clones only, with some absent. The table has over 65,000 clones, about 90% seen once; the top ten hold approximately 1%. What was sequenced was peripheral blood. Every receptor here comes from a human donor in a cohort sampled during active COVID-19.

CDR3 protein: CASSLVDYTDTQYF. The CDR3 DNA sequence: TGTGCCAGCAGCTTAGTTGACTACACAGATACGCAGTATTTT. The chain carries TRBV7-9 and TRBJ2-3, with a possible D match to TRBD2 (5 bases). The CDR3 is 14 amino acids. Per germline, CDR1 SEHNR and CDR2 FQNEAQ (reference sequence). Between the trimmed V and J ends, which lost 1 base and 2 bases, there was a span of 7 bases.

The V gene is TRBV4-2, the J gene TRBJ2-1, with TRBD2 identical over 10 bases. Trimming removed 0 bases from V and 6 bases from J; junction bases left unmatched: 5. CDR3 length: 16 amino acids. From germline, CDR1 is LGHNA and CDR2 YNFKEQ. The CDR3 here is CASSQDGTSGINEQFF. As DNA, the CDR3 is TGTGCCAGCAGCCAAGATGGAACTAGCGGGATCAATGAGCAGTTCTTC.

The CDR3 here is CASSPHRDTEAFF. CDR3 DNA sequence: TGTGCCAGCAGTCCGCACAGAGACACTGAAGCTTTCTTT. The V gene is TRBV28, the J gene TRBJ1-1; no definite D call. Between the trimmed V and J ends, which lost 5 bases and 3 bases, there was a span of 10 bases. Germline V gene data show CDR1 as MDHEN and CDR2 as SYDVKM. The CDR3 is 13 amino acids.

This chain joins TRBV7-9 and TRBJ2-1, with 7 bases that match TRBD2. CDR3 size: 14 residues. Germline trimming cut 8 bases from V and 1 base from J; bases unmatched to any gene: 5. Germline V gene data show CDR1 as SEHNR and CDR2 as FQNEAQ (reference sequence). Here the CDR3 DNA reads TGTGCCAGCCTCCTAGCGGAGTCCTACAATGAGCAGTTCTTC. It is translated as CASLLAESYNEQFF. The whole variable domain, filled in from reference TRBV7-9 and TRBJ2-1, reads DTGVSQNPRHKITKRGQNVTFRCDPISEHNRLYWYRQTLGQGPEFLTYFQNEAQLEKSRLLSDRFSAERPKGSFSTLEIQRTEQGDSAMYLCASLLAESYNEQFFGPGTRLTVL.

The chain has TRBV27 and TRBJ1-5; 10 bases are shared with TRBD1. Germline V CDR1 and CDR2: MNHEY, SMNVEV (reference sequence). The CDR3 contains 19 residues. After removal of 3 bases from V and 1 base from J, the junction contained 12 bases not matched to a gene. The CDR3 here is CASSFKENRQGASNQPQHF. CDR3 bases: TGTGCCAGCAGTTTTAAGGAAAACCGACAGGGGGCAAGCAATCAGCCCCAGCATTTT.

The V and J genes are TRBV5-1 and TRBJ2-1; D is perhaps TRBD2 (6 bases). This CDR3 has 16 residues. Germline-derived CDR1 and CDR2 are SGHRS and YFSETQ. With 0 bases removed from V and 2 bases from J, the gap between germline ends came to 12 bases. DNA of the CDR3: TGCGCCAGCAGCTTGGATGTGGGAGGCGCCTACAATGAGCAGTTCTTC. It translates to CASSLDVGGAYNEQFF.

This clone was counted a few times. V usage is TRBV19 and J usage is TRBJ2-7; 8 bases map to TRBD1. CDR1 is LNHDA and CDR2 is SQIVND in the germline V gene (reference sequence). The CDR3 covers 13 residues. V was pared by 4 bases and J by 5 bases, with 4 bases of the junction left unmatched. For the CDR3, the DNA is TGTGCCAGTAGTAACAGGGGGAAGGACGAGCAGTACTTC. This translates into CASSNRGKDEQYF.

The gene calls are TRBV5-1 and TRBJ2-1; D is possibly TRBD2 (5 bases). This CDR3 is built from 16 residues. Germline CDR1 reads SGHRS; CDR2 reads YFSETQ. The V end lost 6 bases, the J end lost 1 base, and 17 bases lay between the germline ends. The CDR3 loop reads CASTRTSAESYNEQFF. The CDR3 nucleotides are TGCGCCAGCACAAGGACTTCGGCCGAGTCCTACAATGAGCAGTTCTTC.

The V call is TRBV3-1 (or the pseudogene TRBV3-2), the J call TRBJ2-1; 8 bases are shared with TRBD2. J gave up 4 bases and V 4 bases, and 6 bases lay outside the gene matches. Per the germline V gene, CDR1 is LGHDT and CDR2 is YNNKEL (reference sequence). The CDR3 extends over 15 amino acids. The DNA of the CDR3 is TGTGCCAGCAGCCGGAGCGGGAGCCTTTACAATGAGCAGTTCTTC. Translation gives CASSRSGSLYNEQFF.

The V and J genes are TRBV3-1 (or the pseudogene TRBV3-2) and TRBJ1-4, with unresolved D. Germline V gene lookup returns CDR1 LGHDT and CDR2 YNNKEL (reference sequence). The CDR3 length is 15 residues. V was cut by 5 bases and J by 2 bases, with 12 bases left in between. The CDR3 reads CASSSRESTNEKLFF. The CDR3 DNA follows: TGTGCCAGCAGCTCCCGAGAGAGCACTAATGAAAAACTGTTTTTT.

This clone was seen just once. CDR3 nucleotides: TGTGCCAGCAGTCTTGGGGGAGCGGGAGGGCGCTCCTACAATGAGCAGTTCTTC. This gives the protein CASSLGGAGGRSYNEQFF. The rearrangement links TRBV28 to TRBJ2-1, with 10 bases identical to TRBD2. This CDR3 region has 18 residues. The germline V gene encodes CDR1 MDHEN and CDR2 SYDVKM. Germline trimming cut 5 bases from V and 0 bases from J; bases unmatched to any gene: 10.

J is TRBJ2-1 and V is TRBV28; 10 nucleotides agree with TRBD2. CDR3 length equals 15 residues. The V segment lost 7 bases and the J segment 6 bases; nucleotides outside the gene matches: 9. CDR1 and CDR2 from the germline V gene are MDHEN and SYDVKM. The chain's CDR3 is CASISTGLAFNEQFF. The CDR3 DNA reads as TGTGCCAGCATTAGTACGGGACTAGCGTTCAATGAGCAGTTCTTC.

The chain couples TRBV20-1 to TRBJ2-5, with D possibly being TRBD2 (5 bases). The CDR3 runs 11 residues. V shed 6 bases and J shed 5 bases, with 10 bases lying between them. Per the germline V gene, CDR1 is DFQATT and CDR2 is SNEGSKA (reference sequence). CDR3 sequence (DNA): TGCAGTGCGCCTCGAGGGGAGACCCAGTACTTC. It translates to CSAPRGETQYF.

This chain uses TRBV27 with TRBJ2-5, with 12 bases lining up with TRBD2. Germline V lookup: CDR1 MNHEY, CDR2 SMNVEV (reference sequence). J gave up 4 bases and V 2 bases, and 2 bases lay outside the gene matches. The CDR3 covers 15 residues. In DNA form, the CDR3 reads TGTGCCAGCAGTTTAAAGGGACTAGCGGGAGAGACCCAGTACTTC. This sequence encodes CASSLKGLAGETQYF.

The chain uses TRBV19 and TRBJ2-1; possibly TRBD2 for D (7 bases). V was shortened by 4 bases and J by 10 bases, with 14 bases between the two germline ends. There are 13 residues in the CDR3. From germline, CDR1 is LNHDA and CDR2 SQIVND (reference sequence). CDR3 coding DNA: TGTGCCAGTAGTAGGGGGCCGGGACTAGAGCAGTTCTTC. Amino acid sequence: CASSRGPGLEQFF.

The CDR3 region has the DNA TGTGCCAGCTCACCAACCGGGGGGGATGGCTACACCTTC. Its protein is CASSPTGGDGYTF. J is TRBJ1-2 and V is TRBV18; weak D call: TRBD1 (5 bases). Trimming left V 2 bases short and J 6 bases short, with 10 bases between. The CDR3 extends over 13 amino acids. Per the germline V gene, CDR1 is KGHSH and CDR2 is LQKENI.

The V call is TRBV2, the J call TRBJ2-7, with TRBD2 matching 8 bases. V lost 7 bases to trimming and J lost 0 bases; unmatched junction nucleotides: 17. Per germline, CDR1 SNHLY and CDR2 FYNNEI. The CDR3 is 18 residues long. The CDR3 is CASTVLLAALSRSYEQYF. The CDR3 DNA sequence: TGTGCCAGCACCGTTTTACTAGCGGCACTTTCTCGCTCCTACGAGCAGTACTTC.

This clone was seen once. The chain combines TRBV3-1 (or the pseudogene TRBV3-2) with TRBJ1-1, with D possibly being TRBD1 (6 bases). The CDR3 sequence is 14 residues long. V was clipped by 2 bases and J by 5 bases, with 12 bases between them. Germline CDR1 LGHDT, CDR2 YNNKEL (reference sequence). CDR3 amino acids: CASSQTTGQTEAFF. DNA for the CDR3: TGTGCCAGCAGCCAAACAACAGGGCAGACTGAAGCTTTCTTT.

The J gene is TRBJ1-2, the V gene TRBV6-5, with D unclear. The CDR3 is made up of 15 amino acids. Trimming left V 1 base short and J 4 bases short, with 13 bases between. Germline CDR1 is MNHEY and CDR2 is SVGAGI. The chain's CDR3 is CASSYFSGNPYGYTF. Here the CDR3 DNA reads TGTGCCAGCAGTTACTTTTCGGGTAACCCCTATGGCTACACCTTC.

With respect to this clone: Compared with germline, one end of the junction differs, possibly owing to a read error. The chain uses TRBV7-9 and TRBJ1-3; 9 bases match TRBD1. The CDR3 runs to 16 residues. The germline V gene has CDR1 SEHNR and CDR2 FQNEAQ (reference sequence). The CDR3 DNA follows: TGTGCCAGCAGCCCCCCACAGGGGGCCGGTGGAAGCACCATATATTTT. This translates into CASSPPQGAGGSTIYF.

This clone has just one count. This chain links TRBV20-1 with TRBJ1-1; 7 bases fit TRBD1. Unmatched junction bases numbered 13, after V lost 3 bases and J lost 3 bases. Looked up from germline, CDR1 is DFQATT and CDR2 is SNEGSKA (reference sequence). The CDR3 sequence is 16 residues long. Here the CDR3 reads CSASNSGTVMYTEAFF. In nucleotides, the CDR3 is TGCAGTGCTAGTAATTCGGGGACAGTTATGTACACTGAAGCTTTCTTT.

V and J are TRBV25-1 and TRBJ2-7; 7 bases agree with TRBD1. The CDR3 has 14 amino acids. Trimming removed 5 bases from V and 3 bases from J; junction bases left unmatched: 7. Germline CDR1 reads MGHDK; CDR2 reads SYGVNS. CDR3 bases: TGTGCCAGCAGTTTCGGGACAGCCAACTACGAGCAGTACTTC. This translates into CASSFGTANYEQYF.

The chain joins TRBV7-3 to TRBJ2-2; maybe TRBD2 (6 bases). Germline CDR1 and CDR2: SGHTA and FQGTGA. Trimming removed 2 bases from V and 4 bases from J, with 14 bases in between. CDR3 length: 16 amino acids. The CDR3 nucleotides are TGTGCCAGCAGCTTAGGGGCGGGGCTCTCCACCGGGGAGCTGTTTTTT. It yields the protein CASSLGAGLSTGELFF.